The 25 T cell receptor beta chains below come from one sample, sequenced in a study of T cells in women clearing cervical HPV infection. Some clones are missing from TCRdb's copy, which holds only in-frame ones; the method was immunoSEQ multiplex PCR. The sample data list 20,000 to 30,000 clones. The sequenced sample consisted of blood buffy coat. Receptors were obtained from a woman aged 18-70 years with a cervical HPV16 infection that either progressed to CIN3+ or cleared (not recorded which).

Of note for this clone: The read terminates 3 residues ahead of where the CDR3 ends, so the germline J gene completes it. J is TRBJ2-5 and V is TRBV19, with D unclear. The CDR3 consists of 13 residues. Per the germline V gene, CDR1 is LNHDA and CDR2 is SQIVND (reference sequence). Trimming removed 5 bases from V and 7 bases from J, with 14 bases in between. The sequenced part of the CDR3 DNA is TGTGCCAGTAGTGTAGGAAAAAAGGGGACC. Amino acids: CASSVGKKGT. The entire CDR3 protein is CASSVGKKGTQYF.

Note on this clone: The missing CDR3 end, 3 residues past where the read stops, is filled in from the germline J gene. The chain joins TRBV29-1 to TRBJ1-5, with a tentative D call TRBD1 (6 bases). The V gene lost 3 bases and the J gene lost 4 bases, with 10 bases spanning the gap. Germline assignment: CDR1 SQVTM and CDR2 ANQGSEA. This CDR3 comprises 13 residues. The CDR3 loop reads CSVEGGRNQPQHF. The CDR3 DNA, read in part, is TGCAGCGTTGAGGGGGGGCGAAATCAGCCC.

With respect to this clone: The CDR3 end lies 3 residues beyond the end of the read and is filled in from the germline J gene. The V call is TRBV19, the J call TRBJ1-6, with D maybe TRBD1 (6 bases). The CDR3 length is 12 residues. The germline V and J ends were trimmed by 10 bases and 5 bases, with 9 bases remaining between them. Looked up from germline, CDR1 is LNHDA and CDR2 is SQIVND (reference sequence). This chain's CDR3 is CATGDNNSPLHF. The covered CDR3 bases are TGTGCCACCGGGGACAATAATTCACCC.

Comment on this clone: The read ends 3 residues early relative to the CDR3; the germline J gene fills the gap. The gene calls are TRBV18 and TRBJ1-2; D unclear. Germline CDR1 reads KGHSH; CDR2 reads LQKENI. V lost 3 bases and J 4 bases, leaving 9 bases between the germline ends. The CDR3 totals 13 residues. The CDR3: CASSPGGVYGYTF. CDR3 bases read: TGTGCCAGCTCACCCGGCGGAGTCTATGGC. Supplemented by reference TRBV18 and TRBJ1-2, the full variable domain reads NAGVMQNPRHLVRRRGQEARLRCSPMKGHSHVYWYRQLPEEGLKFMVYLQKENIIDESGMPKERFSAEFPKEGPSILRIQQVVRGDSAAYFCASSPGGVYGYTFGSGTRLTVV.

In the case of this clone: The CDR3 end falls 3 residues outside the read, so it is completed with the germline J gene. The rearrangement links TRBV10-3 to TRBJ1-4; 12 bases map to TRBD1. The CDR3 covers 14 residues. Germline V gene sequence: CDR1 ENHRY, CDR2 SYGVKD. Losses at the gene ends were 6 bases for V and 8 bases for J; bases not matched to a gene: 4. The sequenced part of the CDR3 DNA is TGTGCCATCAGCCGGGACAGGGGGCTGGAAAAA. Protein: CAISRDRGLEK. The full CDR3 protein reads CAISRDRGLEKLFF.

The CDR3 here is CASSLDPAGYGYTF. CDR3 DNA (partial): TGTGCCAGCAGCTTGGACCCGGCGGGCTATGGC. The chain recombines TRBV5-5 with TRBJ1-2; D remains ambiguous. The sequence runs out 3 residues before the end of the CDR3; the remainder is reconstructed from the germline J gene. V lost 0 bases to trimming and J lost 4 bases, with 10 bases between them. CDR1 and CDR2 (germline): SGHKS, YYEKEE (reference sequence). The CDR3 totals 14 residues.

CDR3 residues: CAWSGGQIQETQYF. The CDR3 bases that were read are TGTGCCTGGAGTGGCGGACAGATCCAAGAGACG. The chain recombines TRBV30 with TRBJ2-3, with D maybe TRBD1 (6 bases). The DNA ends 3 residues before the CDR3 does, and the rest of the CDR3 is filled in from the germline J gene. The CDR3 totals 14 residues. CDR1 is GTSNPN, CDR2 SVGIG, per germline (reference sequence).

In the case of this clone: Coverage ceases 3 residues before the CDR3 finishes, and the germline J gene fills in the end. The genes are TRBV7-9 and TRBJ2-7; TRBD1 aligns across 8 bases. Germline lookup yields CDR1 SEHNR and CDR2 FQNEAQ (reference sequence). V lost 1 base to trimming and J lost 6 bases; unmatched junction nucleotides: 2. The CDR3 consists of 13 residues. The CDR3 loop reads CASSLGTGTEQYF. CDR3 DNA, as far as it was read: TGTGCCAGCAGCTTAGGGACAGGGACCGAG.

Worth noting for this clone: The missing CDR3 end, 3 residues past where the read stops, is filled in from the germline J gene. This sequence joins TRBV11-2 and TRBJ2-3, with 8 bases fitting TRBD2. The V gene end was trimmed by 5 bases and the J gene end by 0 bases; junction bases not matched to a gene: 4. Per the germline V gene, CDR1 is SGHAT and CDR2 is FQNNGV. This CDR3 region has 15 residues. The CDR3 is CASSPLAASTDTQYF. The covered CDR3 bases are TGTGCCAGCAGCCCACTAGCGGCAAGCACAGATACG.

Concerning this clone: The CDR3 end falls 3 residues outside the read, so it is completed with the germline J gene. Additional DNA sequences in this sample encode the identical CDR3. This chain connects TRBV18 to TRBJ2-1; 8 nucleotides match TRBD1. Germline V CDR1 and CDR2: KGHSH, LQKENI. The V and J ends lost 6 bases and 7 bases, in that order; junction bases with no gene match: 8. The CDR3 runs to 14 residues. CDR3 sequence: CASSPRDRLNEQFF. The part of the CDR3 DNA that was read is TGTGCCAGCTCCCCCCGGGACAGGCTAAATGAG.

Remarks on this clone: The read terminates 3 residues before the CDR3 end, so the remaining end is supplied by the germline J gene. This sequence joins TRBV7-9 and TRBJ1-3; TRBD1 matches at 8 bases. V lost 1 base and J lost 4; bases outside the gene matches: 0. CDR1 is SEHNR, CDR2 FQNEAQ, per germline (reference sequence). The CDR3 is 14 residues long. The covered CDR3 bases are TGTGCCAGCAGCTTAGGGGACAGGGGAAACACC. Its protein product is CASSLGDRGNT. The whole CDR3 protein reads CASSLGDRGNTIYF.

For this clone: With the read ending 3 residues before the CDR3 end, the germline J gene is used to fill in that end. The chain has TRBV7-3 and TRBJ2-5; the match to TRBD2 covers 8 bases. This CDR3 contains 16 residues. Germline V gene lookup returns CDR1 SGHTA and CDR2 FQGTGA. The V and J ends lost 1 base and 1 base, in that order; junction bases with no gene match: 5. The DNA read from the CDR3 is TGTGCCAGCAGCTTAAACGGGCGGGGGGTCCAAGAGACC. Its translation is CASSLNGRGVQET. The entire CDR3 protein is CASSLNGRGVQETQYF.

On this clone itself: The read ends 3 residues shy of where the CDR3 ends; the end is completed using the germline J gene. The rearrangement links TRBV5-1 to TRBJ2-7; 11 bases fit TRBD2. The CDR3 sequence is 16 residues long. The germline CDR1 and CDR2 sequences are SGHRS and YFSETQ. The V and J ends lost 1 base and 1 base, in that order; junction bases with no gene match: 4. The sequenced part of the CDR3 DNA is TGCGCCAGCAGCTTGACTAGCGGGGGCCTTTCCTACGAG. Its translation is CASSLTSGGLSYE. The full CDR3 sequence reads CASSLTSGGLSYEQYF.

Worth noting for this clone: The CDR3 end lies 3 residues beyond the end of the read and is filled in from the germline J gene. This chain connects TRBV5-1 to TRBJ2-7; D is ambiguous. Trimming cost V 4 bases and J 6 bases, with 11 bases left between them. CDR1 SGHRS and CDR2 YFSETQ come from the germline V gene. CDR3 length: 12 residues. The CDR3 here is CASSLLTSEQYF. The sequenced part of the CDR3 DNA is TGCGCCAGCAGCCTCCTGACTTCCGAG.

Worth noting for this clone: The read ends 3 residues before the CDR3 terminus; that terminus is restored from the germline J gene. The chain has TRBV19 and TRBJ2-5; D uncertain. The CDR3 sequence is 15 residues long. Germline V lookup: CDR1 LNHDA, CDR2 SQIVND (reference sequence). Trimming removed 6 bases at V and 4 bases at J, with 18 bases between. The CDR3 sequence is CASSRQATIGETQYF. The CDR3 DNA, read in part, is TGTGCCAGTAGCCGCCAGGCGACAATCGGAGAGACC.

As to this clone: The DNA ends 3 residues before the CDR3 does, and the rest of the CDR3 is filled in from the germline J gene. The rearrangement joins TRBV7-9 to TRBJ2-2; TRBD1 aligns across 9 bases. This CDR3 has 15 residues. V gave up 5 bases and J gave up 5 bases; unmatched junction bases: 6. CDR1 and CDR2 from the germline V gene are SEHNR and FQNEAQ (reference sequence). CDR3 sequence: CASSRGTGITGELFF. The CDR3 bases that were read are TGTGCCAGCAGCAGAGGGACAGGGATAACCGGGGAG.

Comment on this clone: The CDR3 end is not reached by the read, which stops 3 residues before it; the germline J gene fills it in. The gene calls are TRBV2 and TRBJ1-2, with 9 bases that match TRBD1. V shed 8 bases, J shed 0 bases, and the junction held 7 bases outside the gene matches. The CDR3 covers 15 residues. CDR1 and CDR2 from the germline V gene are SNHLY and FYNNEI. The CDR3 sequence is CASGLRQGANYGYTF. The CDR3 DNA, read in part, is TGTGCCAGCGGACTCCGACAGGGGGCTAACTATGGC.

As concerns this clone: The sequenced fragment ends 3 residues before the CDR3 boundary, so the rest is inferred from the germline J gene. The chain has TRBV2 and TRBJ1-6; 11 nucleotides match TRBD1. The CDR3 runs 18 residues. CDR1 and CDR2 from the germline V gene are SNHLY and FYNNEI. With 5 bases clipped from V and 0 bases from J, the junction kept 6 bases outside the gene matches. The DNA read from the CDR3 is TGTGCCAGCAGTAGGGACAGGGGGACGGGCTCCTATAATTCACCC. Amino acids: CASSRDRGTGSYNSP. The full CDR3 is CASSRDRGTGSYNSPLHF.

With respect to this clone: Read data end 3 residues before the CDR3 end; the end is taken from the germline J gene. V usage is TRBV2 and J usage is TRBJ2-7; 10 bases map to TRBD1. With V trimmed by 8 bases and J by 3 bases, 10 bases remained unmatched. The CDR3 totals 15 residues. The germline CDR1 and CDR2 sequences are SNHLY and FYNNEI. The CDR3 DNA, read in part, is TGTGCCAGCTCCTGGGGGGACAGGGGAGTCTACGAG. It encodes CASSWGDRGVYE. The CDR3 as a whole reads CASSWGDRGVYEQYF.

With regard to this clone: The read gets to within 3 residues of the CDR3 end, and the germline J gene fills in the rest. The chain recombines TRBV5-1 with TRBJ1-1; tentative D call: TRBD1 (5 bases). V was clipped by 3 bases and J by 5 bases, with 14 bases between them. From germline, CDR1 is SGHRS and CDR2 YFSETQ. The CDR3 length is 14 residues. Here the CDR3 reads CASSSYQEGTEAFF. Partial CDR3 DNA: TGCGCCAGCAGCTCTTATCAAGAGGGGACTGAA.

A word on this clone: The read comes to an end 3 residues before the CDR3 does, leaving the germline J gene to fill in the end. The chain uses TRBV20-1 and TRBJ2-6; D remains ambiguous. CDR3 size: 13 residues. The germline CDR1 and CDR2 sequences are DFQATT and SNEGSKA (reference sequence). Trimming removed 4 bases at V and 3 bases at J, with 7 bases between. This CDR3 is CSAKQYGANVLTF. The CDR3 bases that were read are TGCAGTGCTAAACAATATGGGGCCAACGTC.

Of note for this clone: The sequenced fragment ends 3 residues before the CDR3 boundary, so the rest is inferred from the germline J gene. The chain employs TRBV5-1 and TRBJ2-1, with 11 bases that match TRBD2. The CDR3 has 21 amino acids. Per germline, CDR1 SGHRS and CDR2 YFSETQ. Trimming cost V 6 bases and J 6 bases; bases outside gene matches: 26. CDR3 DNA, as far as it was read: TGCGCCAGCATACTTTCAGGGACAGTGAATAGCGGGGGGGCCCGGGCCAATGAG. This gives the protein CASILSGTVNSGGARANE. The entire CDR3 sequence reads CASILSGTVNSGGARANEQFF.

As concerns this clone: The read gets to within 3 residues of the CDR3 end, and the germline J gene fills in the rest. The J gene is TRBJ2-2, the V gene TRBV2, with D tentatively TRBD2 (7 bases). The CDR3 extends over 16 amino acids. The V gene lost 7 bases and the J gene lost 0 bases, with 15 bases spanning the gap. CDR1 and CDR2 (germline): SNHLY, FYNNEI. The part of the CDR3 DNA that was read is TGTGCCAGCATGGGGGGGACACAAGCGAACACCGGGGAG. It encodes CASMGGTQANTGE. The full CDR3 reads CASMGGTQANTGELFF.

In the case of this clone: The CDR3 goes on 3 residues after the read ends, and that part is filled in from the germline J gene. The chain combines TRBV19 with TRBJ2-7; 9 nucleotides align to TRBD1. CDR1 LNHDA and CDR2 SQIVND come from the germline V gene (reference sequence). This CDR3 has 14 residues. Trimming removed 5 bases from V and 3 bases from J; junction bases left unmatched: 5. CDR3 region: CASSGTGIVYEQYF. The CDR3 DNA, read in part, is TGTGCCAGTAGTGGGACAGGGATAGTCTACGAG.

A word on this clone: The CDR3 end lies 3 residues beyond the end of the read and is filled in from the germline J gene. The gene calls are TRBV18 and TRBJ2-3; 11 bases align to TRBD1. CDR3 length: 16 residues. CDR1 and CDR2 (germline): KGHSH, LQKENI. The CDR3 protein is CASSPNSGTGGRTQYF. Partial CDR3 DNA: TGTGCCAGCTCACCTAACTCGGGGACAGGGGGACGGACG.